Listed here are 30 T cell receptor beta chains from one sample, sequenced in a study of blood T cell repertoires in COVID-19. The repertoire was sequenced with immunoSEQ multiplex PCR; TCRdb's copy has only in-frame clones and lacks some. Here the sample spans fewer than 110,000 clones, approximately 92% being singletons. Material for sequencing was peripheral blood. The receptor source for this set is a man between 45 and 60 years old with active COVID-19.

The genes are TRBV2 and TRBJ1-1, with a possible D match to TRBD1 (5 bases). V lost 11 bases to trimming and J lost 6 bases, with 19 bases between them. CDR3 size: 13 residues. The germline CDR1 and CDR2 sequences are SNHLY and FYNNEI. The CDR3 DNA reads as TGTGCCGCACGGCTGTCAGGGAGGGCTGAAGCTTTCTTT. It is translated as CAARLSGRAEAFF.

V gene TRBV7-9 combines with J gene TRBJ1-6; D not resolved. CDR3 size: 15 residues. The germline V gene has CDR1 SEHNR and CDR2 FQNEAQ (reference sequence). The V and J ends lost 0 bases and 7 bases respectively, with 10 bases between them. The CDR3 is CASSLASAENSPLHF. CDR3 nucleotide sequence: TGTGCCAGCAGCTTAGCGTCTGCCGAGAATTCACCCCTCCACTTT.

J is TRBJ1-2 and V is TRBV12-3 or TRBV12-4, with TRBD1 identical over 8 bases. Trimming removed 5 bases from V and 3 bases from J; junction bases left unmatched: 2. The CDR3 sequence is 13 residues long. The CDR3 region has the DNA TGTGCCAGCAGTAAGGGACAGGACTATGGCTACACCTTC. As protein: CASSKGQDYGYTF.

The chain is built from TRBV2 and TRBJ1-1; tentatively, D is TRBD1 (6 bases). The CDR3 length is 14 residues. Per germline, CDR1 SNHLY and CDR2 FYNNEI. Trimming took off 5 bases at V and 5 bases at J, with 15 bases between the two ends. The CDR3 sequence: CASSPQGTGTEAFF. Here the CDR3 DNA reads TGTGCCAGCAGTCCGCAGGGGACGGGGACTGAAGCTTTCTTT. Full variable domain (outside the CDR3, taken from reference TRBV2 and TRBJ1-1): EPEVTQTPSHQVTQMGQEVILRCVPISNHLYFYWYRQILGQKVEFLVSFYNNEISEKSEIFDDQFSVERPDGSNFTLKIRSTKLEDSAMYFCASSPQGTGTEAFFGQGTRLTVV.

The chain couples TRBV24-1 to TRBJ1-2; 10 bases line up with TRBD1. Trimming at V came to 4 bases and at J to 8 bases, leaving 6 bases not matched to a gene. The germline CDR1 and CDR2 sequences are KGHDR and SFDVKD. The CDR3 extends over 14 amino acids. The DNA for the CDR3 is TGTGCCACCAGTGACATGGACAGGGGGAGCGGCTACACCTTC. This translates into CATSDMDRGSGYTF.

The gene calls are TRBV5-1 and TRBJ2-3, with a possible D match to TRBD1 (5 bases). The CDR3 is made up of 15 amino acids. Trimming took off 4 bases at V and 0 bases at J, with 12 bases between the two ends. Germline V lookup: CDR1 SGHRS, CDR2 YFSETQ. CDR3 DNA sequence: TGCGCCAGCAGCCCCAGGGTCGATAGCACAGATACGCAGTATTTT. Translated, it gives CASSPRVDSTDTQYF.

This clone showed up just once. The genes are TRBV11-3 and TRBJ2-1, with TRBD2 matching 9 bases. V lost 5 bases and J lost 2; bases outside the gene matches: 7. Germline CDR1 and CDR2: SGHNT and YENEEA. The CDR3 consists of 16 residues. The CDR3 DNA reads TGTGCCAGCAGCGCAGTAGCGGGAGCGGCCTACAATGAGCAGTTCTTC. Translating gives CASSAVAGAAYNEQFF.

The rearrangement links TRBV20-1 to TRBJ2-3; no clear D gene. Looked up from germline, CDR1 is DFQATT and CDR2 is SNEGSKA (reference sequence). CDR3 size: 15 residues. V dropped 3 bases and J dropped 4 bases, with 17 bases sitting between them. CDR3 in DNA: TGCAGTGCTAGTTCCCAACGAGTAGCCGCAGATACGCAGTATTTT. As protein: CSASSQRVAADTQYF.

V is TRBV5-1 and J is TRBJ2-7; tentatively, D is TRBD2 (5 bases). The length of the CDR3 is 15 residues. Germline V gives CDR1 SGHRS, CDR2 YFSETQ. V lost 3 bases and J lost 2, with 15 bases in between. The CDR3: CASSWTRAGAYEQYF. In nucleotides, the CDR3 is TGCGCCAGCAGCTGGACGCGGGCTGGGGCCTACGAGCAGTACTTC.

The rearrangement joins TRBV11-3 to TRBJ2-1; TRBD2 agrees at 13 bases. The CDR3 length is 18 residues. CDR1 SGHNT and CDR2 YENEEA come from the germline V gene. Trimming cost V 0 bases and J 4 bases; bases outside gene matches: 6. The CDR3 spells CASSLDSTSGRDYNEQFF. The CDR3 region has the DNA TGTGCCAGCAGCTTAGATAGTACTAGCGGGAGGGATTACAATGAGCAGTTCTTC.

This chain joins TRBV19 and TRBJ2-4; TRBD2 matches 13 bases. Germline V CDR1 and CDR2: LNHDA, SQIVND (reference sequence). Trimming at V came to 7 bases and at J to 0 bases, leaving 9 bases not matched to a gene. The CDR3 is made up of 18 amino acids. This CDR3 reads CASTSRLAGGLAKNIQYF. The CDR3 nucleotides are TGTGCCAGTACCTCCCGACTAGCGGGAGGTCTAGCCAAAAACATTCAGTACTTC. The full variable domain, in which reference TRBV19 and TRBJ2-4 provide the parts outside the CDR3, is DGGITQSPKYLFRKEGQNVTLSCEQNLNHDAMYWYRQDPGQGLRLIYYSQIVNDFQKGDIAEGYSVSREKKESFPLTVTSAQKNPTAFYLCASTSRLAGGLAKNIQYFGAGTRLSVL.

CDR3 protein: CASSQAPSDRTDTQYF. The CDR3 coding sequence is TGTGCCAGCAGCCAAGCTCCTAGCGATCGCACAGATACGCAGTATTTT. J is TRBJ2-3 and V is TRBV4-2; tentatively, D is TRBD2 (6 bases). This CDR3 contains 16 residues. V was shortened by 1 base and J by 1 base, with 12 bases between the two germline ends. Germline assignment: CDR1 LGHNA and CDR2 YNFKEQ.

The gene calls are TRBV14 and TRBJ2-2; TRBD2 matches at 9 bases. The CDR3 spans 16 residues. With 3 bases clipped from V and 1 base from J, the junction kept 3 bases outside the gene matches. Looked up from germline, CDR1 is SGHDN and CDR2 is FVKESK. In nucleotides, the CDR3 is TGTGCCAGCAGCCATAGCGGGAGTAGGAACACCGGGGAGCTGTTTTTT. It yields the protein CASSHSGSRNTGELFF.

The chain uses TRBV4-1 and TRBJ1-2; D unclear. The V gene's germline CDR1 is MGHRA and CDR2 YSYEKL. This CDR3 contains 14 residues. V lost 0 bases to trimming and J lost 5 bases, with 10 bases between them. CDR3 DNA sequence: TGCGCCAGCAGCCAAGAAGATCCCAGATATGGCTACACCTTC. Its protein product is CASSQEDPRYGYTF.

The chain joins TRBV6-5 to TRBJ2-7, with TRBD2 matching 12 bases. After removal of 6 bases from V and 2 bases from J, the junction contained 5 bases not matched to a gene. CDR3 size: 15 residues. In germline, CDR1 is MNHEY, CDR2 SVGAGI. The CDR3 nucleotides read TGTGCCAGCAGGACTAGCGGGAGTAGTACCTACGAGCAGTACTTC. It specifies CASRTSGSSTYEQYF.

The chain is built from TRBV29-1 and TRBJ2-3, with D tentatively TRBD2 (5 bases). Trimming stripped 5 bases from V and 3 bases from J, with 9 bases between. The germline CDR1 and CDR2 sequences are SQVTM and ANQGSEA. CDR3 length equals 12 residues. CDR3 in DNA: TGCAGCGTTTCGACTACTACAGATACGCAGTATTTT. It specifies CSVSTTTDTQYF.

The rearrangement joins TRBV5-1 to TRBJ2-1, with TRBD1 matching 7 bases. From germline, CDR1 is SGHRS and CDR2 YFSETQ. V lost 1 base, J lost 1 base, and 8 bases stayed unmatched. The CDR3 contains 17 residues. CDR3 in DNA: TGCGCCAGCAGCTTGACACCGGGACAGAATTCCTACAATGAGCAGTTCTTC. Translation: CASSLTPGQNSYNEQFF. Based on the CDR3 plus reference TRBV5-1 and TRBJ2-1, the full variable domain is KAGVTQTPRYLIKTRGQQVTLSCSPISGHRSVSWYQQTPGQGLQFLFEYFSETQRNKGNFPGRFSGRQFSNSRSEMNVSTLELGDSALYLCASSLTPGQNSYNEQFFGPGTRLTVL.

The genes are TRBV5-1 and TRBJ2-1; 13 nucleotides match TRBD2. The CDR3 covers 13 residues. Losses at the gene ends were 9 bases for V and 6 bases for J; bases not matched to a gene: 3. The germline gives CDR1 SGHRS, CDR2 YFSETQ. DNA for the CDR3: TGCGCCACCCGGACTAGCGGGAGCAATGAGCAGTTCTTC. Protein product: CATRTSGSNEQFF. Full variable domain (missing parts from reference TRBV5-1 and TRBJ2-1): KAGVTQTPRYLIKTRGQQVTLSCSPISGHRSVSWYQQTPGQGLQFLFEYFSETQRNKGNFPGRFSGRQFSNSRSEMNVSTLELGDSALYLCATRTSGSNEQFFGPGTRLTVL.

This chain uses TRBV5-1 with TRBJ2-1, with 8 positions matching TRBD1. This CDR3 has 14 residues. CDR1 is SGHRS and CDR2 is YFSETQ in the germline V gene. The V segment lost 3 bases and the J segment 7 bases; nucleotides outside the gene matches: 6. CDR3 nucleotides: TGCGCCAGCAGCTCAGGGGGCAATTCGAATGAGCAGTTCTTC. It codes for CASSSGGNSNEQFF.

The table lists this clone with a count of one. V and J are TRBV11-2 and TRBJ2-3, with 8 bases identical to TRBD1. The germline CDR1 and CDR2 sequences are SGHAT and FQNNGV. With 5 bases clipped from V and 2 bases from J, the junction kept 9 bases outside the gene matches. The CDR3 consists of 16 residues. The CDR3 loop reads CASSEDRVRYTDTQYF. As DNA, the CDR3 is TGTGCCAGCAGCGAGGACAGGGTACGGTACACAGATACGCAGTATTTT. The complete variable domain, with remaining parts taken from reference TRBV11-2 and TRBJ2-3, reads EAGVAQSPRYKIIEKRQSVAFWCNPISGHATLYWYQQILGQGPKLLIQFQNNGVVDDSQLPKDRFSAERLKGVDSTLKIQPAKLEDSAVYLCASSEDRVRYTDTQYFGPGTRLTVL.

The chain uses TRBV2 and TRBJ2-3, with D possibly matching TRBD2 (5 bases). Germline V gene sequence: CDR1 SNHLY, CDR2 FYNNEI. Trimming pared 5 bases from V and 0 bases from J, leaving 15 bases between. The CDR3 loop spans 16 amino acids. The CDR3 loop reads CASSRDSAHSTDTQYF. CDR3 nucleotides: TGTGCCAGCAGTCGCGATAGCGCCCATAGCACAGATACGCAGTATTTT.

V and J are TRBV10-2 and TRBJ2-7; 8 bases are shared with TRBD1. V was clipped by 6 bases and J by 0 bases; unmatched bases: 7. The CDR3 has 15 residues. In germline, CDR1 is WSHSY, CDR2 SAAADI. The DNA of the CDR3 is TGCGCCAGCAGGGATAGGGACAGGAGCTCCTACGAGCAGTACTTC. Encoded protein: CASRDRDRSSYEQYF.

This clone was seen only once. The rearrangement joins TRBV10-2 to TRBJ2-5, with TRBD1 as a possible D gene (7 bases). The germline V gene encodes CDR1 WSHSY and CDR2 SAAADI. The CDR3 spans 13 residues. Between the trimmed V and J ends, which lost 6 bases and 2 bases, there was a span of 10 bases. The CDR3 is CASRAGQQETQYF. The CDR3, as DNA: TGCGCCAGCAGGGCGGGACAGCAAGAGACCCAGTACTTC.

CDR3 sequence (DNA): TGTGCCAGTAAACAGGCCAATGAGCAGTTCTTC. This encodes CASKQANEQFF. The chain couples TRBV19 to TRBJ2-1; tentatively, D is TRBD1 (5 bases). Germline values: CDR1 LNHDA, CDR2 SQIVND (reference sequence). Trimming stripped 7 bases from V and 6 bases from J, with 7 bases between. This CDR3 region has 11 residues.

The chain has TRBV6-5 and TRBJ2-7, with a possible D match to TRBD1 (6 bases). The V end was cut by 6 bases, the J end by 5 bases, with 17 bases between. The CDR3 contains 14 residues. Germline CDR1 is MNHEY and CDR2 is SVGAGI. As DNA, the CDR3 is TGTGCCAGCAGCACGGACAGACTTACACACGAGCAGTACTTC. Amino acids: CASSTDRLTHEQYF.

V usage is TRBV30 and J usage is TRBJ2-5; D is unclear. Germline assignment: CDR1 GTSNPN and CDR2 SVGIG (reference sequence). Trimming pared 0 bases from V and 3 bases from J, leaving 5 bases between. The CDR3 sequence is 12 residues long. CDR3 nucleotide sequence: TGTGCCTGGAGTGTAACAGAAGAGACCCAGTACTTC. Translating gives CAWSVTEETQYF.

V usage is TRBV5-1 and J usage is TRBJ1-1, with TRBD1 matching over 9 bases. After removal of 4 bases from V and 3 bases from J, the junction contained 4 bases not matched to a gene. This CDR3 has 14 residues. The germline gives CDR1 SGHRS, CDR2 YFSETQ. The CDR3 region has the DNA TGCGCCAGCAGCCCGGACAGGGGCGACACTGAAGCTTTCTTT. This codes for CASSPDRGDTEAFF.

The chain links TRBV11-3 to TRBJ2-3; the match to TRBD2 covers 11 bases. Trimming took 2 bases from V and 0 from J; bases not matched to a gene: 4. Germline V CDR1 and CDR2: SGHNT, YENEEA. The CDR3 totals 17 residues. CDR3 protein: CASSLKTSGKSTDTQYF. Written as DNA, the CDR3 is TGTGCCAGCAGCTTAAAGACTAGCGGGAAAAGCACAGATACGCAGTATTTT.

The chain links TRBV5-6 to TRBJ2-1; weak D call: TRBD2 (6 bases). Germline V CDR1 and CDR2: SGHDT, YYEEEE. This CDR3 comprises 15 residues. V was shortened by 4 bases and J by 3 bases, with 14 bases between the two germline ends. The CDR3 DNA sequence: TGTGCCAGCAGCGGACTTAGCGGAGTCTACAATGAGCAGTTCTTC. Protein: CASSGLSGVYNEQFF.

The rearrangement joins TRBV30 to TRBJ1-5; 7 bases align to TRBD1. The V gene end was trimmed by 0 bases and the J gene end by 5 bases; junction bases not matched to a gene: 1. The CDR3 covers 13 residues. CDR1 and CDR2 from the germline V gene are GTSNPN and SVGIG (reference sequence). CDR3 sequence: CAWSVQGDQPQHF. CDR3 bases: TGTGCCTGGAGTGTTCAGGGGGATCAGCCCCAGCATTTT.